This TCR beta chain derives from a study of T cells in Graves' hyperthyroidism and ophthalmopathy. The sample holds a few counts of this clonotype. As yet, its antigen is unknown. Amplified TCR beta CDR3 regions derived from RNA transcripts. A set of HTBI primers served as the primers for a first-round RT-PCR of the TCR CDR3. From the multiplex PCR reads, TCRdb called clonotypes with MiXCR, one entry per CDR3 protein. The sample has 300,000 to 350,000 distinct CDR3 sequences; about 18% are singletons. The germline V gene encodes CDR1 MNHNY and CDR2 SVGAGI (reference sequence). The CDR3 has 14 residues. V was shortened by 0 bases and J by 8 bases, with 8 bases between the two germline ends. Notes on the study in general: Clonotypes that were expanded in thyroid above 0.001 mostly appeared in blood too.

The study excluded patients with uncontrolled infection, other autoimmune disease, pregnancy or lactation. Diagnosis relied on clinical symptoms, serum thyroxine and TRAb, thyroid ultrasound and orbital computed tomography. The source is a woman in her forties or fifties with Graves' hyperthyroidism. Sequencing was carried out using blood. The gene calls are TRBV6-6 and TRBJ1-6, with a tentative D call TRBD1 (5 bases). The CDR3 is CASSYSTGDSPLHF. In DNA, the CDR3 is TGTGCCAGCAGTTACTCGACGGGGGATTCACCCCTCCACTTT.